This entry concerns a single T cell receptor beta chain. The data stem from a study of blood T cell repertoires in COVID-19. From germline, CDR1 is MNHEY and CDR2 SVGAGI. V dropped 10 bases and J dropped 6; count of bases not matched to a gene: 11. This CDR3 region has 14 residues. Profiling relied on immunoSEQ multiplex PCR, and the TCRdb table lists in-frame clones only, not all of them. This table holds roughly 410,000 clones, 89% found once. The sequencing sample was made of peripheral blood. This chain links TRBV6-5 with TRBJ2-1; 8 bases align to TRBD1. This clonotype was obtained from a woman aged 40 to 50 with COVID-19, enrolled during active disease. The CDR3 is CATPRTGPSNEQFF. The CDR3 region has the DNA TGTGCCACCCCGAGGACAGGGCCTTCCAATGAGCAGTTCTTC.